The 5 T cell receptor beta chains listed next were all sequenced from one sample in a study of blood T cell repertoires in COVID-19. Clones were read by immunoSEQ multiplex PCR, and TCRdb kept only the in-frame ones, dropping some. The data show 200,000 to 250,000 clones, 82% seen once. The material sequenced was PBMCs or T cells enriched from blood (not recorded which). The receptors here all came from a woman in her sixties or seventies who had recovered from COVID-19.

With respect to this clone: In the same sample, other DNA sequences code for this CDR3. The rearrangement uses TRBV5-1 and TRBJ2-2; 7 bases align to TRBD1. Looked up from germline, CDR1 is SGHRS and CDR2 is YFSETQ. V lost 1 base, J lost 5 bases, and 2 bases stayed unmatched. This CDR3 region has 14 residues. The CDR3, as DNA: TGCGCCAGCAGCTTGTCAGGGGGTACCGGGGAGCTGTTTTTT. Translation: CASSLSGGTGELFF.

CDR3 loop: CSASWLAKETQYF. DNA for the CDR3: TGCAGTGCTAGTTGGCTAGCCAAGGAGACCCAGTACTTC. This chain links TRBV20-1 with TRBJ2-5; D possibly corresponds to TRBD2 (5 bases). The CDR3 extends over 13 amino acids. The V end was cut by 3 bases, the J end by 5 bases, with 13 bases between. The germline CDR1 and CDR2 sequences are DFQATT and SNEGSKA (reference sequence).

This clone was found once. The V gene is TRBV3-1 (or the pseudogene TRBV3-2), the J gene TRBJ1-1; D not resolved. This CDR3 comprises 13 residues. Germline V gives CDR1 LGHDT, CDR2 YNNKEL (reference sequence). The V gene lost 1 base and the J gene lost 10 bases, with 13 bases spanning the gap. The CDR3 here is CASSQGSAGGAFF. The CDR3, as DNA: TGTGCCAGCAGCCAAGGGTCAGCGGGCGGAGCTTTCTTT.

This chain connects TRBV10-1 to TRBJ2-3, with D tentatively TRBD2 (6 bases). V was cut by 8 bases and J by 4 bases, with 16 bases left in between. The germline gives CDR1 WNHNN, CDR2 SYGVQD (reference sequence). The CDR3 is made up of 14 amino acids. The CDR3 coding sequence is TGCGCCAGCTGCCCGCGGCGGGGAGCAGATACGCAGTATTTT. Translated: CASCPRRGADTQYF.

The V and J genes are TRBV9 and TRBJ2-7; 9 bases match TRBD1. The V gene end was trimmed by 0 bases and the J gene end by 1 base; junction bases not matched to a gene: 2. Germline CDR1 SGDLS, CDR2 YYNGEE. The CDR3 is 15 residues long. CDR3 coding DNA: TGTGCCAGCAGCGTAGCGGGACAGGGTTCCTACGAGCAGTACTTC. This codes for CASSVAGQGSYEQYF.